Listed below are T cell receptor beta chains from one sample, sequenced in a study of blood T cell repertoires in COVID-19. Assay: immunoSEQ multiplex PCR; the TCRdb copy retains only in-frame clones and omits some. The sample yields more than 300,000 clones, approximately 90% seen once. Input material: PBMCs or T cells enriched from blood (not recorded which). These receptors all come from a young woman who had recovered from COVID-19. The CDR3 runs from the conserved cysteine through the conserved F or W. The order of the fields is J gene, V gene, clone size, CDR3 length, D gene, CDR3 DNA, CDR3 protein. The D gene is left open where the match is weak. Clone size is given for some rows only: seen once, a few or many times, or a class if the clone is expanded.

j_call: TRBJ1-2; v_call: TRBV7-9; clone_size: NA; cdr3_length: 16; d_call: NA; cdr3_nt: TGTGCCAGCAGCTTACAAGTGGGAGGGGATTCCTATGGCTACACCTTC; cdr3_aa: CASSLQVGGDSYGYTF
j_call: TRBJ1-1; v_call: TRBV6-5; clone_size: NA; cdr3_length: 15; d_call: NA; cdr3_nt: TGTGCCAGCAGTATCCAGGGGATTTTGGGCACTGAAGCTTTCTTT; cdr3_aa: CASSIQGILGTEAFF
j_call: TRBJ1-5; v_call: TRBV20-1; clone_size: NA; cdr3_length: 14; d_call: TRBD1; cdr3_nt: TGCAGTGCTAGTTGGGCCAGGGGGAATCAGCCCCAGCATTTT; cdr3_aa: CSASWARGNQPQHF
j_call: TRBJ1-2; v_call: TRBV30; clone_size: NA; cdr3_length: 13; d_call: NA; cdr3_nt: TGTGCCTGGAGTCCATCGGGAAACTATGGCTACACCTTC; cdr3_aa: CAWSPSGNYGYTF
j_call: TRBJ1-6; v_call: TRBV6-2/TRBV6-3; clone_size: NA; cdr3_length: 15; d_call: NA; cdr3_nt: TGTGCCAGCAGTTACGGGAGCTCCTATAATTCACCCCTCCACTTT; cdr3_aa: CASSYGSSYNSPLHF
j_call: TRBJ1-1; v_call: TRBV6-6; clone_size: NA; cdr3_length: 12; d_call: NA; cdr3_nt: TGTGCCAGCAGTTACACGGACACTGAAGCTTTCTTT; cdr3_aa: CASSYTDTEAFF
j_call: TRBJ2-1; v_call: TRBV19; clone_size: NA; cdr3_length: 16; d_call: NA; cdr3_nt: TGTGCCAGTAGTGCGCACCCGACACGGCTAAACAATGAGCAGTTCTTC; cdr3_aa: CASSAHPTRLNNEQFF
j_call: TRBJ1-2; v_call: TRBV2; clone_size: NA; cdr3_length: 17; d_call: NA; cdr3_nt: TGTGCCAGCAGTGATGATCGCGAGCACGCCGGGGACTATGGCTACACCTTC; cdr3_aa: CASSDDREHAGDYGYTF
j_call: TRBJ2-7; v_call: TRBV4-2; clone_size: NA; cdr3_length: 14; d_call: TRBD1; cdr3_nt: TGTGCCAGCAGCCGCCGGGACAGGGCATACGAGCAGTACTTC; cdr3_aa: CASSRRDRAYEQYF
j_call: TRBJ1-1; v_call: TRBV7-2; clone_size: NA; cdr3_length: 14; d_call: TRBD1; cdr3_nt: TGTGCCAGCAGTAATACAGGGGGAGACACTGAAGCTTTCTTT; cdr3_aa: CASSNTGGDTEAFF
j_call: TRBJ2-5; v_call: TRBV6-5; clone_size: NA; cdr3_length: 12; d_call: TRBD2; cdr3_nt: TGTGCCACCAGCGGGGGGAAAGAGACCCAGTACTTC; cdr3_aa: CATSGGKETQYF
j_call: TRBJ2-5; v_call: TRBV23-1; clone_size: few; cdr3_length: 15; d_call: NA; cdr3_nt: TGCGCCAGCAGTCCTTCAGGGACAAGGAGGGAGACCCAGTACTTC; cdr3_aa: CASSPSGTRRETQYF
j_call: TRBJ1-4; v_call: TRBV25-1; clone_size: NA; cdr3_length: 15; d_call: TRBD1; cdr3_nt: TGTGCCAGCAGTGAACCCAGGGGGGAGAGTGAAAAACTGTTTTTT; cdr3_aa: CASSEPRGESEKLFF
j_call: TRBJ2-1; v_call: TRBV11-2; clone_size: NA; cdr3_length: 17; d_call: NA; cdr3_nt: TGTGCCAGCAGCTTAGTCCCCTCCCTAGGGGCACCTAATGAGCAGTTCTTC; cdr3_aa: CASSLVPSLGAPNEQFF
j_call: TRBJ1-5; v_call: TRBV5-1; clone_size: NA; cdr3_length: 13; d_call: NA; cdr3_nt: TGCGCCAGCAGCTTGGGAGTCGATCAGCCCCAGCATTTT; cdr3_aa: CASSLGVDQPQHF
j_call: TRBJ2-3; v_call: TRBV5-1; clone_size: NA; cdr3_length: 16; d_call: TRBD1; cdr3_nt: TGCGCCAGCAGCGGGGGGACAGGATCTAGCACAGATACGCAGTATTTT; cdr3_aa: CASSGGTGSSTDTQYF
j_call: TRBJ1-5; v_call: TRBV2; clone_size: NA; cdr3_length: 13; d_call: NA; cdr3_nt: TGTGCCAGCAGTGGAGACAACAATCAGCCCCAGCATTTT; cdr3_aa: CASSGDNNQPQHF
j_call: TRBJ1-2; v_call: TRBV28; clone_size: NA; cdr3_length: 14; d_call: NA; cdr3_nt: TGTGCCAGCAGTCCGACAGGCCCTAACTATGGCTACACCTTC; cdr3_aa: CASSPTGPNYGYTF
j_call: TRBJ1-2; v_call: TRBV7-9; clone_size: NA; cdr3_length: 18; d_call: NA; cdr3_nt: TGTGCCAGCAGCTTATCCTACCCTGATCCCACCTTTAACTATGGCTACACCTTC; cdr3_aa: CASSLSYPDPTFNYGYTF
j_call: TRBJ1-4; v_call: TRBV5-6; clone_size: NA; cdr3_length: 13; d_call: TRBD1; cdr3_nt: TGTGCCAGCAGCCAGGACAGGAATGAAAAACTGTTTTTT; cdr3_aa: CASSQDRNEKLFF
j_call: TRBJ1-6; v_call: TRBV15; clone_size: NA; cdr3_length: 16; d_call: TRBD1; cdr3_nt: TGTGCCACCAGCAGAGATCCAACAGGGGGGATGTCACCCCTCCACTTT; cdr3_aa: CATSRDPTGGMSPLHF
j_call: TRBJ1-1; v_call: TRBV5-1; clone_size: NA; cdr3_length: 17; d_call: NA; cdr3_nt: TGCGCCAGCAGGCCTAAAGAGTGGGTTGAGGTGGGCACTGAAGCTTTCTTT; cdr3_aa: CASRPKEWVEVGTEAFF
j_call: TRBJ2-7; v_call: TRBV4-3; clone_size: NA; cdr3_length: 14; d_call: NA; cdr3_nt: TGCGCCAGCAGCCAAGGCGGGCCAACCTACGAGCAGTACTTC; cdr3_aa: CASSQGGPTYEQYF
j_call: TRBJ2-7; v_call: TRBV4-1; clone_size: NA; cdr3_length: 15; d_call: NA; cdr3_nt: TGCGCCAGCAGCCTGGGACTCCCCGTAATATACGAGCAGTACTTC; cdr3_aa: CASSLGLPVIYEQYF
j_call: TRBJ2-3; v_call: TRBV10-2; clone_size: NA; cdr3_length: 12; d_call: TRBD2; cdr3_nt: TGCGCCAGCAGTGGAGGAGCGGGGGGCCTGGCTTTT; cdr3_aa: CASSGGAGGLAF
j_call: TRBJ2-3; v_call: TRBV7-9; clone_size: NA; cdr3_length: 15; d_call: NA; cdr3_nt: TGTGCCAGCAGCTTAACAGGTCCTAGCACAGATACGCAGTATTTT; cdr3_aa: CASSLTGPSTDTQYF
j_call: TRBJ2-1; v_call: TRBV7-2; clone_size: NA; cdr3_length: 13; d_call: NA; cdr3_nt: TGTGCCAGCAGTAGGACAGTTAACAATGAGCAGTTCTTC; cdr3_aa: CASSRTVNNEQFF
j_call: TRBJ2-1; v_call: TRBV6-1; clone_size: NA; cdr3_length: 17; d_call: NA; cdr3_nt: TGTGCCAGCAGTGCACCTTTTGGGCGGGGAACCTACAATGAGCAGTTCTTC; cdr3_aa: CASSAPFGRGTYNEQFF
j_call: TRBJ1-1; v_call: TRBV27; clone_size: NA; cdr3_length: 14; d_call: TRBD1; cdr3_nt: TGTGCCAGCAGTCCACGGGACAGGAACACTGAAGCTTTCTTT; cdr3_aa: CASSPRDRNTEAFF
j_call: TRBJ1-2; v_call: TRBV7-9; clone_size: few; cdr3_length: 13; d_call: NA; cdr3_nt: TGTGCCAGCAGCTTCGGGTTTGTCTATGGCTACACCTTC; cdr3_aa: CASSFGFVYGYTF
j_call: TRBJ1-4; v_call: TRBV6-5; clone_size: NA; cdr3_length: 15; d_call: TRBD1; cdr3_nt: TGTGCCAGCAGTTATTTGGGGGACAGGGGCGAAAAACTGTTTTTT; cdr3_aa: CASSYLGDRGEKLFF
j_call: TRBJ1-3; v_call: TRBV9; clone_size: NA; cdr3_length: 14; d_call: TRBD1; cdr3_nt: TGTGCCAGCAGCATTGGACAGGGAGGAAACACCATATATTTT; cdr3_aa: CASSIGQGGNTIYF
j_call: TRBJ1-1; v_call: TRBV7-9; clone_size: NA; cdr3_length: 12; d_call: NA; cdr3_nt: TGTGCCAGCAACCCCCTGGGAGCTGAAGCTTTCTTT; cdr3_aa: CASNPLGAEAFF
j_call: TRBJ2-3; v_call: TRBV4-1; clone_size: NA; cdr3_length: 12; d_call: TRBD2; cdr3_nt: TGCGCCAGCAGCGAGCTGGGAGGGACGCAGTATTTT; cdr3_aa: CASSELGGTQYF
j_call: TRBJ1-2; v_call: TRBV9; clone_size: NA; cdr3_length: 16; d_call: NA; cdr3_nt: TGTGCCAGCAGCGTAGCGGGGGGGGGCTCCTTCTATGGCTACACCTTC; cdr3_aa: CASSVAGGGSFYGYTF
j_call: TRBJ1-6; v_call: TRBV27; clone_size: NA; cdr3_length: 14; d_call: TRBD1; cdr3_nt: TGTGCCAGCAGGGCCGGGACAGCAGATTCACCCCTCCACTTT; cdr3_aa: CASRAGTADSPLHF
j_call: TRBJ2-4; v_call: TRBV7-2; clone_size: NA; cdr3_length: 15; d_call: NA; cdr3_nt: TGTGCCAGCAGTCTTCTCCGGACAGCCGTGGGCATTCAGTACTTC; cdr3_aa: CASSLLRTAVGIQYF
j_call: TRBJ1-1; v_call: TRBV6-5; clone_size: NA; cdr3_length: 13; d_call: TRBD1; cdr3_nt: TGTGCCAGCAGTCCCGGGACAGGCACTGAAGCTTTCTTT; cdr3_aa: CASSPGTGTEAFF
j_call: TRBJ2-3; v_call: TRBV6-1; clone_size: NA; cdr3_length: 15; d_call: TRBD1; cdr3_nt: TGTGCCAGCACCAAATATACAGGGGCTGACGATACGCAGTATTTT; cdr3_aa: CASTKYTGADDTQYF
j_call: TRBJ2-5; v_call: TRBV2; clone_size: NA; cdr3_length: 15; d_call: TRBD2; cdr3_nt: TGTGCCAGCAGTGACAGTCTAGCGGGGCAAGAGACCCAGTACTTC; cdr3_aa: CASSDSLAGQETQYF
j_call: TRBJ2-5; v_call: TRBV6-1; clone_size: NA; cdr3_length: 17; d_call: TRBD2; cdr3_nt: TGTGCCAGCAGTGAAAACCCCGCGGGGGGGCCCCAAGAGACCCAGTACTTC; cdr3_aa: CASSENPAGGPQETQYF
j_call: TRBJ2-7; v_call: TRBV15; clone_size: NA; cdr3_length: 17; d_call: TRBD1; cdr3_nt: TGTGCCACCAGCACCCAACCTGACAGGGCAAGCTCCTACGAGCAGTACTTC; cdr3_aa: CATSTQPDRASSYEQYF
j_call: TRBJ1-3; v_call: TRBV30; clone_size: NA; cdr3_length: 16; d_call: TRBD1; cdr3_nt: TGTGCCTGGAGCAGGACCGGGACAGCCTCTGGAAACACCATATATTTT; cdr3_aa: CAWSRTGTASGNTIYF
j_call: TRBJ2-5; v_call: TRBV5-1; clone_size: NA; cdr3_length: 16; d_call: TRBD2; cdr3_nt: TGCGCCAGCAGCTTGGGGGGGACTAGCGTCCAAGAGACCCAGTACTTC; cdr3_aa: CASSLGGTSVQETQYF
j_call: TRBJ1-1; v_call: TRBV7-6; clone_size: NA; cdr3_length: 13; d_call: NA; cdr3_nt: TGTGCCAGCAGCTTAGATCCGGGACACCCAGCTTTCTTT; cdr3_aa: CASSLDPGHPAFF
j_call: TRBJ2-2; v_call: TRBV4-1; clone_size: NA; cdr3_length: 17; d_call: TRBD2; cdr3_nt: TGCGCCAGCAGCCAATGGACTAGCGGGGCCCACACCGGGGAGCTGTTTTTT; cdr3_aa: CASSQWTSGAHTGELFF